The 14 T cell receptor beta chains below all came from one sample that was sequenced in a study of regulatory dendritic cells for organ transplantation. Which antigens these TCRs recognize remains unknown. Produced via immunoSEQ multiplex PCR; TCRdb's table is partial and in-frame only. The table lists 15,000 to 20,000 clones, less than 85% of them singletons, with 2.5% to 4% in the top ten. CFSE-labeled sorted T cells met regulatory or mature dendritic cells for 4 to 6 days. The specimen sequenced was memory CD4+ T cells from blood cultured with regulatory dendritic cells. Subset reported: CD45RO+ memory T cells. These receptor sequences come from a human donor in good health.

A few counts support this clone. The chain carries TRBV9 and TRBJ2-1; 7 bases agree with TRBD1. J gave up 8 bases and V 0 bases, and 8 bases lay outside the gene matches. The V gene's germline CDR1 is SGDLS and CDR2 YYNGEE. The CDR3 consists of 15 residues. As DNA, the CDR3 is TGTGCCAGCAGCGTAGGTCTGCAGGGGGTAGATGAGCAGTTCTTC. Its translation is CASSVGLQGVDEQFF.

The V gene is TRBV6-5, the J gene TRBJ2-7, with D hard to call. Germline V gene data show CDR1 as MNHEY and CDR2 as SVGAGI. V was clipped by 6 bases and J by 3 bases, with 6 bases between them. The CDR3 covers 11 residues. CDR3 amino acids: CASSSYYEQYF. CDR3 in DNA: TGTGCCAGCAGCTCCTACTACGAGCAGTACTTC.

The V gene is TRBV10-2, the J gene TRBJ2-2; 8 positions match TRBD2. V lost 8 bases and J lost 3; bases outside the gene matches: 5. Germline lookup yields CDR1 WSHSY and CDR2 SAAADI. The CDR3 is 14 amino acids. CDR3 loop: CASRAGVDTGELFF. DNA for the CDR3: TGCGCCAGCCGAGCGGGAGTGGACACCGGGGAGCTGTTTTTT.

The CDR3 loop reads CASAGGYNSPLHF. In DNA form, the CDR3 reads TGTGCCAGTGCAGGGGGCTATAATTCACCCCTCCACTTT. This rearrangement joins TRBV11-1 to TRBJ1-6; TRBD1 aligns across 7 bases. The CDR3 sequence is 13 residues long. The junction had 2 bases not matched to a gene; V was cut back by 9 bases and J by 3 bases. CDR1 and CDR2 from the germline V gene are SGHAT and FQDESV (reference sequence).

J is TRBJ2-5 and V is TRBV18; D gene ambiguous. Trimming cost V 2 bases and J 2 bases, with 3 bases left between them. This CDR3 is 12 amino acids long. Germline assignment: CDR1 KGHSH and CDR2 LQKENI. CDR3 nucleotides: TGTGCCAGCTCACCAGGGCAAGAGACCCAGTACTTC. It specifies CASSPGQETQYF. Drawing the rest from reference TRBV18 and TRBJ2-5, the complete variable domain is NAGVMQNPRHLVRRRGQEARLRCSPMKGHSHVYWYRQLPEEGLKFMVYLQKENIIDESGMPKERFSAEFPKEGPSILRIQQVVRGDSAAYFCASSPGQETQYFGPGTRLLVL.

The chain couples TRBV6-5 to TRBJ1-5; 10 nucleotides match TRBD1. The germline V gene encodes CDR1 MNHEY and CDR2 SVGAGI. Trimming removed 4 bases from V and 7 bases from J; junction bases left unmatched: 7. The CDR3 is 15 amino acids. CDR3 nucleotide sequence: TGTGCCAGCAGTTGGGGGACAGGGGAATACCAGCCCCAGCATTTT. Its translation is CASSWGTGEYQPQHF.

The gene calls are TRBV28 and TRBJ1-2, with D maybe TRBD1 (6 bases). V lost 6 bases and J 8 bases, leaving 22 bases between the germline ends. The CDR3 has 15 amino acids. Germline V lookup: CDR1 MDHEN, CDR2 SYDVKM. The chain's CDR3 is CASRMGPLRQGGYTF. The CDR3 region has the DNA TGTGCCAGCAGAATGGGGCCCCTGCGCCAGGGGGGCTACACCTTC.

The chain employs TRBV18 and TRBJ2-3, with 9 positions matching TRBD2. The CDR3 runs to 19 residues. J gave up 0 bases and V 2 bases, and 12 bases lay outside the gene matches. Germline assignment: CDR1 KGHSH and CDR2 LQKENI. CDR3 bases: TGTGCCAGCTCACCAAACCTAGCGGGGCCCTCCCGTAGCACAGATACGCAGTATTTT. Translation: CASSPNLAGPSRSTDTQYF. Full variable domain (rest looked up from reference TRBV18 and TRBJ2-3): NAGVMQNPRHLVRRRGQEARLRCSPMKGHSHVYWYRQLPEEGLKFMVYLQKENIIDESGMPKERFSAEFPKEGPSILRIQQVVRGDSAAYFCASSPNLAGPSRSTDTQYFGPGTRLTVL.

In its sample, this clone was seen a few times. The V and J genes are TRBV10-1 and TRBJ2-7; 9 nucleotides agree with TRBD1. This CDR3 is built from 17 residues. The germline CDR1 and CDR2 sequences are WNHNN and SYGVQD (reference sequence). The V and J ends lost 4 bases and 3 bases, in that order; junction bases with no gene match: 13. This CDR3 reads CASSGTGARMRRYEQYF. CDR3 bases: TGCGCCAGCAGTGGGACAGGGGCCCGGATGAGGCGCTACGAGCAGTACTTC.

CDR3 sequence: CASGGRLGVYYEQYF. CDR3 DNA sequence: TGTGCCAGCGGAGGGCGACTCGGGGTATACTACGAGCAGTACTTC. The chain recombines TRBV6-1 with TRBJ2-7, with D tentatively TRBD2 (6 bases). Germline-derived CDR1 and CDR2 are MNHNS and SASEGT. V was cut by 8 bases and J by 3 bases, with 20 bases left in between. This CDR3 comprises 15 residues.

The chain is built from TRBV19 and TRBJ2-2; no firm D call. Trimming took off 5 bases at V and 6 bases at J, with 10 bases between the two ends. The CDR3 covers 13 residues. Germline CDR1 LNHDA, CDR2 SQIVND (reference sequence). This chain's CDR3 is CASSPPGSGELFF. CDR3 nucleotide sequence: TGTGCCAGTAGTCCTCCCGGGTCCGGGGAGCTGTTTTTT.

Relative to its sample, this clone is medium-sized. The chain uses TRBV7-3 and TRBJ2-3; D ambiguous. The CDR3 is made up of 11 amino acids. Between the trimmed V and J ends, which lost 8 bases and 3 bases, there was a span of 6 bases. Germline V lookup: CDR1 SGHTA, CDR2 FQGTGA. In DNA form, the CDR3 reads TGTGCCAGCGGATCTACAGATACGCAGTATTTT. Amino acid sequence: CASGSTDTQYF.

The CDR3 here is CASSQDEGQASEQYF. CDR3 nucleotides: TGTGCCAGCAGCCAAGATGAGGGACAGGCATCCGAGCAGTACTTC. J is TRBJ2-7 and V is TRBV4-2; 8 bases align to TRBD1. The V gene end was trimmed by 0 bases and the J gene end by 6 bases; junction bases not matched to a gene: 7. Germline values: CDR1 LGHNA, CDR2 YNFKEQ. This CDR3 has 15 amino acids.

The V call is TRBV9, the J call TRBJ2-7; TRBD1 aligns across 10 bases. The CDR3 runs to 15 residues. The germline V gene has CDR1 SGDLS and CDR2 YYNGEE. Trimming took 3 bases from V and 2 from J; bases not matched to a gene: 5. The CDR3 DNA reads TGTGCCAGCAGCGGGTCCGGGACAGGGGCCTACGAGCAGTACTTC. Amino acids: CASSGSGTGAYEQYF.